Below, 17 T cell receptor beta chains from the same sample are listed, as sequenced in a study of T cell changes during pregnancy in multiple sclerosis. TCRdb's copy holds only in-frame clones and misses some; the assay was immunoSEQ multiplex PCR. Of some 37,000 clones listed, roughly 91% were seen once; the top ten hold 0.45% to 0.6%. Sequenced here: CD4+ T cells from peripheral blood mononuclear cells, sampled in the first trimester of pregnancy. The receptors originated from a female donor with multiple sclerosis, enrolled in a pregnancy study.

The rearrangement links TRBV19 to TRBJ1-2; the D gene is possibly TRBD1 (6 bases). Per the germline V gene, CDR1 is LNHDA and CDR2 is SQIVND (reference sequence). CDR3 length: 12 amino acids. Trimming cost V 8 bases and J 8 bases, with 15 bases left between them. For the CDR3, the DNA is TGTGCCAGTGGTCAGGGGTACGACGGCTACACCTTC. Translating it yields CASGQGYDGYTF.

The J gene is TRBJ2-3, the V gene TRBV19; no reliable D call. Germline CDR1 reads LNHDA; CDR2 reads SQIVND (reference sequence). Trimming shortened V by 6 bases and J by 6 bases, and 10 bases separated the two germline ends. The CDR3 consists of 12 residues. The CDR3 DNA reads TGTGCCAGTAGGTCCCACTATGATACGCAGTATTTT. Its protein product is CASRSHYDTQYF.

This chain links TRBV28 with TRBJ2-7; 11 nucleotides align to TRBD2. This CDR3 comprises 15 residues. The germline V gene encodes CDR1 MDHEN and CDR2 SYDVKM. V gave up 6 bases and J gave up 4 bases; unmatched junction bases: 8. CDR3 bases: TGTGCCAGCAGCCGGGGAGGGACTAGCGGTTACGAGCAGTACTTC. Translation: CASSRGGTSGYEQYF.

The V call is TRBV28, the J call TRBJ2-2, with D maybe TRBD2 (7 bases). Germline V gene sequence: CDR1 MDHEN, CDR2 SYDVKM. CDR3 length: 15 amino acids. V lost 11 bases, J lost 3 bases, and 19 bases lay in between. CDR3 sequence: CASRKGGRDTGELFF. Written as DNA, the CDR3 is TGTGCCTCTAGAAAGGGGGGGCGCGACACCGGGGAGCTGTTTTTT. The whole variable domain, remainder taken from reference TRBV28 and TRBJ2-2, is DVKVTQSSRYLVKRTGEKVFLECVQDMDHENMFWYRQDPGLGLRLIYFSYDVKMKEKGDIPEGYSVSREKKERFSLILESASTNQTSMYLCASRKGGRDTGELFFGEGSRLTVL.

The chain recombines TRBV28 with TRBJ1-2, with a weak D call TRBD1 (5 bases). With 5 bases removed from V and 2 bases from J, the gap between germline ends came to 24 bases. The CDR3 loop spans 18 amino acids. In germline, CDR1 is MDHEN, CDR2 SYDVKM. The CDR3 coding sequence is TGTGCCAGCAGTCCCGGGGGAGCGATGACGGACGCGAACTATGGCTACACCTTC. It specifies CASSPGGAMTDANYGYTF.

The J gene is TRBJ2-3, the V gene TRBV5-4; 13 nucleotides line up with TRBD2. CDR1 SGHNT and CDR2 YYREEE come from the germline V gene (reference sequence). The CDR3 runs to 16 residues. The ends lost 4 bases at V and 8 bases at J; junction bases unmatched: 10. The CDR3 spells CASSPGTSGAGGTQYF. The CDR3 nucleotides read TGTGCCAGCAGCCCCGGGACTAGCGGGGCAGGGGGTACGCAGTATTTT.

V gene TRBV15 combines with J gene TRBJ1-5, with TRBD1 matching over 7 bases. V gave up 0 bases and J gave up 4 bases; unmatched junction bases: 3. The CDR3 extends over 15 amino acids. Per germline, CDR1 LNHNV and CDR2 YYDKDF (reference sequence). CDR3 nucleotides: TGTGCCACCAGCAGAGATCCGGGACAGAATCAGCCCCAGCATTTT. Protein: CATSRDPGQNQPQHF.

This chain connects TRBV7-3 to TRBJ2-3; 9 bases map to TRBD2. The CDR3 loop spans 14 amino acids. CDR1 is SGHTA, CDR2 FQGTGA, per germline. V shed 5 bases and J 5 bases; nucleotides not matched to a gene: 5. The CDR3 here is CASSMRGGGDTQYF. The CDR3 DNA reads as TGTGCCAGCAGCATGCGGGGGGGCGGAGATACGCAGTATTTT.

The gene calls are TRBV19 and TRBJ1-1; D is uncertain. V was clipped by 5 bases and J by 4 bases, with 14 bases between them. The germline V gene encodes CDR1 LNHDA and CDR2 SQIVND (reference sequence). The CDR3 extends over 14 amino acids. The CDR3 region is CASSSQTGSTEAFF. DNA for the CDR3: TGTGCCAGTAGTTCTCAGACGGGTTCCACTGAAGCTTTCTTT. The full variable domain, completed using reference TRBV19 and TRBJ1-1, is DGGITQSPKYLFRKEGQNVTLSCEQNLNHDAMYWYRQDPGQGLRLIYYSQIVNDFQKGDIAEGYSVSREKKESFPLTVTSAQKNPTAFYLCASSSQTGSTEAFFGQGTRLTVV.

The count of this clone is one. The chain is built from TRBV30 and TRBJ2-5; possibly TRBD2 for D (6 bases). This CDR3 has 22 residues. Germline assignment: CDR1 GTSNPN and CDR2 SVGIG (reference sequence). The V gene lost 1 base and the J gene lost 5 bases, with 38 bases spanning the gap. This CDR3 is CAWSAHHSIPGEPTSGRETQYF. CDR3 nucleotide sequence: TGTGCCTGGAGTGCCCACCATTCGATTCCGGGAGAACCGACTTCTGGCCGCGAGACCCAGTACTTC.

CDR3 region: CASSFITGMGGYTF. DNA of the CDR3: TGTGCCAGCAGCTTCATCACAGGGATGGGTGGCTACACCTTC. This chain joins TRBV5-6 and TRBJ1-2; D is possibly TRBD1 (6 bases). In germline, CDR1 is SGHDT, CDR2 YYEEEE. The CDR3 is 14 residues long. V lost 2 bases, J lost 7 bases, and 15 bases lay in between.

V is TRBV6-5 and J is TRBJ1-1, with 8 bases lining up with TRBD1. Germline values: CDR1 MNHEY, CDR2 SVGAGI. The CDR3 consists of 14 residues. J gave up 1 base and V 6 bases, and 4 bases lay outside the gene matches. The CDR3: CASRTGTGNTEAFF. The CDR3 region has the DNA TGTGCCAGCAGAACCGGGACAGGGAACACTGAAGCTTTCTTT.

The J gene is TRBJ1-1, the V gene TRBV2; 7 bases are a match to TRBD1. V shed 6 bases, J shed 2 bases, and the junction held 6 bases outside the gene matches. The CDR3 extends over 14 amino acids. Per the germline V gene, CDR1 is SNHLY and CDR2 is FYNNEI. The CDR3 nucleotides are TGTGCCAGCAGGGGGACAGTACTAAACACTGAAGCTTTCTTT. Its translation: CASRGTVLNTEAFF.

V and J are TRBV11-2 and TRBJ2-7; possible D gene TRBD1, 7 bases. Trimming removed 3 bases from V and 1 base from J, with 13 bases in between. Per the germline V gene, CDR1 is SGHAT and CDR2 is FQNNGV. The CDR3 has 15 residues. CDR3 bases: TGTGCCAGCAGCTTGGCAGGGGGAGGATCCTACGAGCAGTACTTC. Translated: CASSLAGGGSYEQYF.

The chain recombines TRBV5-4 with TRBJ2-3; the D gene is possibly TRBD1 (6 bases). The CDR3 length is 14 residues. Trimming took off 2 bases at V and 2 bases at J, with 9 bases between the two ends. The germline V gene has CDR1 SGHNT and CDR2 YYREEE (reference sequence). The CDR3 coding sequence is TGTGCCAGCAGCTTAGACAGGTCCACAGATACGCAGTATTTT. This codes for CASSLDRSTDTQYF.

The chain combines TRBV7-8 with TRBJ2-2; 8 bases fit TRBD2. The CDR3 covers 16 residues. V lost 3 bases to trimming and J lost 2 bases; unmatched junction nucleotides: 5. Germline V CDR1 and CDR2: SGHVS, FQNEAQ. CDR3: CASSFRGGQNTGELFF. The CDR3 DNA reads TGTGCCAGCAGCTTCCGCGGGGGGCAAAACACCGGGGAGCTGTTTTTT.

This clone was found once. J is TRBJ2-7 and V is TRBV6-6, with a possible D match to TRBD2 (6 bases). This CDR3 comprises 14 residues. Germline V lookup: CDR1 MNHNY, CDR2 SVGAGI (reference sequence). Trimming took 3 bases from V and 2 from J, leaving 11 bases between them. CDR3 amino acids: CASSYVSSAYEQYF. CDR3 nucleotides: TGTGCCAGCAGTTATGTCTCTAGCGCCTACGAGCAGTACTTC.